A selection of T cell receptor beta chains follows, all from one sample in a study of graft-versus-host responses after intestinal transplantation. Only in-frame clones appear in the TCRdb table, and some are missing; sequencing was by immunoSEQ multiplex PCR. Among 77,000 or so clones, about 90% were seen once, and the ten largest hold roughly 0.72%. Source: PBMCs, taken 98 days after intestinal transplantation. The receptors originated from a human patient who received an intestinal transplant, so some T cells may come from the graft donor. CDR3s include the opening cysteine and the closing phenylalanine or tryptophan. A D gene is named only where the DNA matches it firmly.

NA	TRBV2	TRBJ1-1	CASSAQGRVTEAFF	TGTGCCAGCAGTGCACAGGGACGGGTAACTGAAGCTTTCTTT
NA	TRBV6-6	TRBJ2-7	CASQNRGTISYEQYF	TGTGCCAGCCAAAACAGAGGGACAATCTCCTACGAGCAGTACTTC
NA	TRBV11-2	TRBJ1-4	CASSLDRQVNEKLFF	TGTGCCAGCAGCTTAGATCGGCAGGTTAATGAAAAACTGTTTTTT
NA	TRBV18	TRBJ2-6	CASSPRRPGANVLTF	TGTGCCAGCTCACCACGTCGCCCCGGGGCCAACGTCCTGACTTTC
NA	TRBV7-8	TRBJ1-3	CASSLGEGGNTIYF	TGTGCCAGCAGCTTAGGAGAGGGGGGAAACACCATATATTTT
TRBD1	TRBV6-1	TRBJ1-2	CASREGTVVSYGYTF	TGTGCCAGCAGAGAAGGGACAGTTGTTAGCTATGGCTACACCTTC
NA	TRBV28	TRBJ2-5	CASSFVAPHGETQYF	TGTGCCAGCAGTTTTGTCGCGCCCCACGGGGAGACCCAGTACTTC
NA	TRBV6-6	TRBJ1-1	CASNPDGFEAFF	TGTGCCAGCAACCCGGACGGGTTCGAAGCTTTCTTT
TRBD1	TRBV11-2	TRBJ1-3	CASSRTGGAHGNTIYF	TGTGCCAGCAGCCGGACAGGGGGCGCACATGGAAACACCATATATTTT
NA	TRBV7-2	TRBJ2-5	CASSPTHRRRAGREETQYF	TGTGCCAGCAGCCCCACGCACCGGAGGCGCGCGGGCAGGGAGGAGACCCAGTACTTC
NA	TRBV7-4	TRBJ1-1	CASSLGPLREANTEAFF	TGTGCCAGCAGCTTAGGGCCGCTCCGGGAGGCGAACACTGAAGCTTTCTTT
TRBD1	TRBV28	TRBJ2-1	CASSLGTGEGSYNEQFF	TGTGCCAGCAGTTTAGGGACAGGGGAAGGTTCCTACAATGAGCAGTTCTTC
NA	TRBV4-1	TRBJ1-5	CASSQAPAFNQPQHF	TGCGCCAGCAGCCAAGCGCCAGCCTTCAATCAGCCCCAGCATTTT
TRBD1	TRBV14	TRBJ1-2	CASSLQGWGQALNYGYTF	TGTGCCAGCAGCCTTCAGGGATGGGGACAGGCCTTAAACTATGGCTACACCTTC
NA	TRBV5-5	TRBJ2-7	CASSLDVSYEQYF	TGTGCCAGCAGCCTAGATGTCTCCTACGAGCAGTACTTC
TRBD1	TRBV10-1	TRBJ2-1	CASSPLQGAHNEQFF	TGCGCCAGCAGCCCTCTACAGGGGGCCCACAATGAGCAGTTCTTC
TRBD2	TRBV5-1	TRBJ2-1	CASSLPGLAGGYNEQFF	TGCGCCAGCAGCCTACCCGGACTAGCGGGGGGGTACAATGAGCAGTTCTTC